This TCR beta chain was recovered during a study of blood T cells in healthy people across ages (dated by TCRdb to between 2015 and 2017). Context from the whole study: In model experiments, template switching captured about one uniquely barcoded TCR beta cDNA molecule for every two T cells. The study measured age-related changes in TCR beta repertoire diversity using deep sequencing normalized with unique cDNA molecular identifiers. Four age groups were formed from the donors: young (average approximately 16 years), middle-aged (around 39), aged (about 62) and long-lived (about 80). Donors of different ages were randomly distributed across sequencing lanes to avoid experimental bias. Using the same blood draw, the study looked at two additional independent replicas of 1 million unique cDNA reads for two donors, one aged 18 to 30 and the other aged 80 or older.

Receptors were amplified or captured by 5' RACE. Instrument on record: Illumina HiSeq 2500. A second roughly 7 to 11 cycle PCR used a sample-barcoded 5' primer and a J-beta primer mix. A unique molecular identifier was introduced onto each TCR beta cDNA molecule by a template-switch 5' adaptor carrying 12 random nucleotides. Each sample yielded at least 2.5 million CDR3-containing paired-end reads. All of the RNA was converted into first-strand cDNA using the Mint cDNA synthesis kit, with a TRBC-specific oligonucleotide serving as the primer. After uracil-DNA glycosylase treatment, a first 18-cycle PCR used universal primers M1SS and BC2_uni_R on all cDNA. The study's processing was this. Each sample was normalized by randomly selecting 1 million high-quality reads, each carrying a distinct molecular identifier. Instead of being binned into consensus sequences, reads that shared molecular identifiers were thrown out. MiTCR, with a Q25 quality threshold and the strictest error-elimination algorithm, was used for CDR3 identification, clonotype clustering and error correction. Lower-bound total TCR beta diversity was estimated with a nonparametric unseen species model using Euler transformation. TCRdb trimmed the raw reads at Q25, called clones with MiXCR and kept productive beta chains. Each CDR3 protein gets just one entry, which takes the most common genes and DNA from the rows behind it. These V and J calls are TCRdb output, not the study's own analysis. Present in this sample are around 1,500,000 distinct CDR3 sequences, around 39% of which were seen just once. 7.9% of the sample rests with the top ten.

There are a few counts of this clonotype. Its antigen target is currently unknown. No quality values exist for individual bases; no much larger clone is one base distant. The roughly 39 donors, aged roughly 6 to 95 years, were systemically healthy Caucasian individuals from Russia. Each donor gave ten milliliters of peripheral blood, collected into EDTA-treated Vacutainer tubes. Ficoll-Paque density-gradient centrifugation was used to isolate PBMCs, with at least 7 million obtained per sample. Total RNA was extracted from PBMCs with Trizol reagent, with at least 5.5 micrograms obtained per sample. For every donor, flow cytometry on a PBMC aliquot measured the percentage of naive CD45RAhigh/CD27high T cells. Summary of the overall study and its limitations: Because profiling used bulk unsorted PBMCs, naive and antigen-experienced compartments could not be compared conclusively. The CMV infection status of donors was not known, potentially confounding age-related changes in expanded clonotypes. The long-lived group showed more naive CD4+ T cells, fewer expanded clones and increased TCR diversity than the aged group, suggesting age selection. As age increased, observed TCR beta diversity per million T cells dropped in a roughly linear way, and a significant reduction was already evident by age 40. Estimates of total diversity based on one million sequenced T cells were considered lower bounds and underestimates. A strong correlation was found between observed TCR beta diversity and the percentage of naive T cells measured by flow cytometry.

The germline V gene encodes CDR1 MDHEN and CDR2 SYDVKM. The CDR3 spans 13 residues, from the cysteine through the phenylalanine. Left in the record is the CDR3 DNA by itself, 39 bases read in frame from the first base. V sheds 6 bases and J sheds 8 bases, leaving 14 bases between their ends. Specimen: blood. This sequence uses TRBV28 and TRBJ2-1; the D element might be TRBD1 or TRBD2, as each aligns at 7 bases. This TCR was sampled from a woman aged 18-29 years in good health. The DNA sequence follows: TGTGCCAGCAGATCAGGGGGGGCGTATGAGCAGTTCTTC. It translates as CASRSGGAYEQFF.